The 27 T cell receptor gamma chains below come from one sample, sequenced in a study of Vδ1+ human thymocytes. General observations from the study: Highly polyclonal TRG and TRD repertoires with Gaussian CDR3 length distributions appeared in thymus.

Sequences come from RNA converted to cDNA by reverse transcription. CDR3 amplicons came from multiplex PCR with pooled V-gene forward and constant-region reverse primers. TCRdb re-called the multiplex PCR reads via CATT. The table lists some 6,100 gamma-chain clones, about 43% of them singletons. Antigens for these TCRs are unknown. The sequencing sample was made of Vdelta1+ gamma-delta thymocytes from the thymus. The subset: FACS-sorted CD3+ TCRalphabeta- TCRVdelta1+ TCRVdelta2- thymocytes. The origin of the receptors is a boy under two years old who had congenital heart surgery.

Comments on this clone: A junction end diverges from the germline sequence, so it may reflect a read error. This chain connects TRGV4 to TRGJ1 or TRGJ2. The J gene, left out of TCRdb, was set here by checking the DNA against germline. Germline assignment: CDR1 EGSTGY and CDR2 YDSYTSSV. CDR3 length: 13 amino acids. The chain's CDR3 is CATWAVQGYKKLF. The CDR3 DNA follows: TGCGCCACCTGGGCGGTTCAAGGTTATAAGAAACTCTTT.

This clone appeared a few times. The chain is built from TRGV3 and TRGJ1 or TRGJ2. Looked up from germline, CDR1 is VTNTFY and CDR2 is YDVSTARD (reference sequence). This CDR3 is 12 amino acids long. The J segment lost 9 bases and the V segment lost 0 bases, leaving 5 bases of the junction unmatched. The chain's CDR3 is CATWDRLAKKLF. Here the CDR3 DNA reads TGTGCCACCTGGGACAGGCTGGCTAAGAAACTCTTT.

Notes on this clone: A much larger clonotype is one base distant, so this may be a read error. No V gene was called, though TRGJ1 or TRGJ2 was called as the J gene. There are 14 residues in the CDR3. CDR3 in amino acids: CALCEVPWHMKKLF. In DNA, the CDR3 is TGTGCCTTGTGTGAGGTTCCTTGGCATATGAAGAAACTCTTT.

V is TRGV2 and J is TRGJP2. The CDR3 runs to 16 residues. The germline V gene encodes CDR1 EGSNGY and CDR2 YDSYNSKV. Trimming took 0 bases from V and 2 from J; bases not matched to a gene: 6. The CDR3: CATWDGPISSDWIKTF. CDR3 nucleotide sequence: TGTGCCACCTGGGACGGGCCAATCAGTAGTGATTGGATCAAGACGTTT.

The table lists this clone with a few counts. The same CDR3 can be traced to other DNA sequences in this sample. The rearrangement uses TRGV9 and TRGJP1. The CDR3 loop spans 13 amino acids. The V gene end was trimmed by 5 bases and the J gene end by 5 bases; junction bases not matched to a gene: 5. The V gene's germline CDR1 is GITISATS and CDR2 ISYDGTV (reference sequence). The chain's CDR3 is CALWVRTGWFKIF. The CDR3 DNA reads as TGTGCCTTGTGGGTTAGAACTGGTTGGTTCAAGATATTT.

The chain has TRGV5 and TRGJ1 or TRGJ2. The J gene, missing from TCRdb, was assigned here through DNA to germline matching. Trimming at V came to 5 bases and at J to 1 base, leaving 5 bases not matched to a gene. Germline V gene lookup returns CDR1 VINAFY and CDR2 YDVSNSKD. This CDR3 has 13 residues. In DNA, the CDR3 is TGTGCCACCTGGGGCGGAAATTATTATAAGAAACTCTTT. Translating it yields CATWGGNYYKKLF.

The chain recombines TRGV3 with TRGJP2. The J gene is absent in TCRdb and was assigned here via DNA matching to germline. The germline gives CDR1 VTNTFY, CDR2 YDVSTARD (reference sequence). The CDR3 contains 15 residues. V trimming: 1 base; J trimming: 3 bases; junction bases outside the gene matches: 5. The CDR3 is CATWDRSGSDWIKTF. The CDR3 nucleotides read TGTGCCACCTGGGACAGATCAGGTAGTGATTGGATCAAGACGTTT.

The V call is TRGV4, the J call TRGJ1 or TRGJ2. CDR3 length: 12 amino acids. V shed 0 bases, J shed 10 bases, and the junction held 6 bases outside the gene matches. Looked up from germline, CDR1 is EGSTGY and CDR2 is YDSYTSSV. The CDR3, as DNA: TGTGCCACCTGGGATGGGCCTAAGAAGAAACTCTTT. Its translation is CATWDGPKKKLF.

This chain joins TRGV2 and TRGJ1 or TRGJ2. The CDR3 is made up of 13 amino acids. The trim removed 2 bases at V and 3 bases at J, leaving 4 bases unmatched. Germline CDR1 is EGSNGY and CDR2 is YDSYNSKV. CDR3 sequence: CATWDEPYYKKLF. The CDR3 DNA reads as TGTGCCACCTGGGACGAGCCTTATTATAAGAAACTCTTT.

The sample holds a few counts of this clone. V gene TRGV5 combines with J gene TRGJ1 or TRGJ2. Germline CDR1 reads VINAFY; CDR2 reads YDVSNSKD. The ends lost 2 bases at V and 6 bases at J; junction bases unmatched: 10. CDR3 size: 14 residues. CDR3: CATWDMLRSYKKLF. CDR3 DNA: TGTGCCACCTGGGACATGCTACGGAGTTATAAGAAACTCTTT.

This clone was seen a few times. V usage is TRGV5 and J usage is TRGJ1 or TRGJ2. The J gene, missing from TCRdb, was assigned here through DNA to germline matching. The CDR3 sequence is 12 residues long. V trimming: 5 bases; J trimming: 0 bases; junction bases outside the gene matches: 1. CDR1 and CDR2 (germline): VINAFY, YDVSNSKD. CDR3 sequence reads: CATWANYYKKLF. The CDR3, as DNA: TGTGCCACCTGGGCGAATTATTATAAGAAACTCTTT.

This chain uses TRGV9 with TRGJ1 or TRGJ2. Here the J gene came from matching the DNA to germline, since TCRdb omits it. Trimming took 0 bases from V and 4 from J; bases not matched to a gene: 9. Germline V CDR1 and CDR2: GITISATS, ISYDGTV (reference sequence). The CDR3 runs to 15 residues. The CDR3: CALWEVLESYYKKLF. The DNA of the CDR3 is TGTGCCTTGTGGGAGGTGTTGGAAAGCTATTATAAGAAACTCTTT.

The chain links TRGV4 to TRGJ1 or TRGJ2. TCRdb lists no J gene, so it was determined here by aligning the DNA to germline. Germline V gene lookup returns CDR1 EGSTGY and CDR2 YDSYTSSV. The V gene end was trimmed by 5 bases and the J gene end by 4 bases; junction bases not matched to a gene: 5. The CDR3 extends over 12 amino acids. The CDR3 spells CATWGLYYKKLF. The CDR3 nucleotides read TGTGCCACCTGGGGTCTCTATTATAAGAAACTCTTT.

The chain uses TRGV4 and TRGJP2. The J gene, not given by TCRdb, was assigned here from a germline match of the nucleotide sequence. J was trimmed by 8 bases and V by 9 bases; bases with no gene match: 9. This CDR3 is 12 amino acids long. Per the germline V gene, CDR1 is EGSTGY and CDR2 is YDSYTSSV. This CDR3 is CATAGGDWIKTF. The CDR3 DNA follows: TGTGCCACCGCCGGAGGGGATTGGATCAAGACGTTT.

The chain couples TRGV4 to TRGJ1 or TRGJ2. TCRdb is silent on the J gene; assignment here came from matching the DNA to germline. Germline V gene sequence: CDR1 EGSTGY, CDR2 YDSYTSSV. The junction had 11 bases not matched to a gene; V was cut back by 0 bases and J by 9 bases. The CDR3 contains 14 residues. CDR3 nucleotide sequence: TGTGCCACCTGGGATGGGCTAGGCGATTGTAAGAAACTCTTT. The encoded protein is CATWDGLGDCKKLF.

This clone was counted a few times. The rearrangement joins TRGV9 to TRGJ1 or TRGJ2. From germline, CDR1 is GITISATS and CDR2 ISYDGTV (reference sequence). The CDR3 is made up of 12 amino acids. J was trimmed by 6 bases and V by 5 bases; bases with no gene match: 7. In DNA form, the CDR3 reads TGTGCCTTGTGGGTTTTAGCTTATAAGAAACTCTTT. Protein: CALWVLAYKKLF.

This chain links TRGV4 with TRGJ1 or TRGJ2. TCRdb leaves out the J gene; it was filled in here by matching the DNA to germline. CDR1 EGSTGY and CDR2 YDSYTSSV come from the germline V gene. The CDR3 covers 13 residues. Trimming at V came to 5 bases and at J to 5 bases, leaving 9 bases not matched to a gene. For the CDR3, the DNA is TGTGCCACCTGGGGTCCCGCTGATTATAAGAAACTCTTT. Translation gives CATWGPADYKKLF.

The V gene lacks a call, and TRGJ1 or TRGJ2 is the J gene. CDR3 size: 14 residues. CDR3 protein: CATWDRPTCYKKLF. DNA for the CDR3: TGTGCCACCTGGGACAGGCCGACTTGTTATAAGAAACTCTTT.

This rearrangement joins TRGV4 to TRGJ1 or TRGJ2. TCRdb does not report a J gene; here it was assigned by matching the DNA to germline references. The ends lost 4 bases at V and 7 bases at J; junction bases unmatched: 10. Germline-derived CDR1 and CDR2 are EGSTGY and YDSYTSSV. This CDR3 comprises 13 residues. The CDR3 sequence is CATWEAPGYKKLF. The CDR3 nucleotides read TGTGCCACCTGGGAGGCCCCCGGCTATAAGAAACTCTTT.

The rearrangement uses TRGV3 and TRGJ1 or TRGJ2. The J gene was missing in TCRdb and was found by matching the end of the DNA to germline. Germline assignment: CDR1 VTNTFY and CDR2 YDVSTARD (reference sequence). V lost 3 bases, J lost 7 bases, and 12 bases stayed unmatched. The CDR3 is made up of 14 amino acids. The CDR3 DNA follows: TGTGCCACCTGGGACCCCTATGGCCGGTATAAGAAACTCTTT. It yields the protein CATWDPYGRYKKLF.

This clone has just a few counts. This sequence joins TRGV9 and TRGJP1. This CDR3 spans 13 amino acids. From germline, CDR1 is GITISATS and CDR2 ISYDGTV (reference sequence). J was trimmed by 4 bases and V by 4 bases; bases with no gene match: 3. CDR3 loop: CALWEHTGWFKIF. CDR3 coding DNA: TGTGCCTTGTGGGAACACACTGGTTGGTTCAAGATATTT.

This clone was counted only a few times. The rearrangement links TRGV9 to TRGJP1. V gave up 4 bases and J gave up 3 bases; unmatched junction bases: 8. The germline CDR1 and CDR2 sequences are GITISATS and ISYDGTV (reference sequence). The CDR3 is 15 residues long. The CDR3 DNA is TGTGCCTTGTGGGAAGCGTGGGCCACTGGTTGGTTCAAGATATTT. Translating gives CALWEAWATGWFKIF.

The chain joins TRGV3 to TRGJ1 or TRGJ2. This CDR3 contains 12 residues. Germline trimming cut 5 bases from V and 2 bases from J; bases unmatched to any gene: 3. The V gene's germline CDR1 is VTNTFY and CDR2 YDVSTARD (reference sequence). DNA of the CDR3: TGTGCCACCTGGGCCTATTATTATAAGAAACTCTTT. It codes for CATWAYYYKKLF.

This clone turned up a few times. Its ends do not fully match the called genes, so a read error is possible. This sequence joins TRGV9 and TRGJ1 or TRGJ2. The CDR3 contains 12 residues. The germline V gene encodes CDR1 GITISATS and CDR2 ISYDGTV (reference sequence). The CDR3 DNA follows: TGTGCCTTGGGGGAGTGTCGGTATAAGAAACTCTTT. This gives the protein CALGECRYKKLF.

In its sample, this clone was seen a few times. The chain recombines TRGV9 with TRGJ1 or TRGJ2. The ends lost 0 bases at V and 2 bases at J; junction bases unmatched: 4. From germline, CDR1 is GITISATS and CDR2 ISYDGTV (reference sequence). The CDR3 is made up of 14 amino acids. The CDR3 DNA sequence: TGTGCCTTGTGGGAGGTGGGCGATTATTATAAGAAACTCTTT. This codes for CALWEVGDYYKKLF.

This chain uses TRGV4 with TRGJ1 or TRGJ2. Matching the DNA to germline supplied the J gene, which TCRdb does not give. V gave up 4 bases and J gave up 3 bases; unmatched junction bases: 6. Germline-derived CDR1 and CDR2 are EGSTGY and YDSYTSSV. This CDR3 has 13 residues. The CDR3 DNA sequence: TGTGCCACCTGGGAGCAACTTTATTATAAGAAACTCTTT. It encodes CATWEQLYYKKLF.

This clone occurred a few times. The chain carries TRGV3 and TRGJ1 or TRGJ2. Germline matching of the DNA provided the J gene here, since TCRdb leaves it blank. The CDR3 consists of 15 residues. Trimming took 3 bases from V and 3 from J; bases not matched to a gene: 11. The germline gives CDR1 VTNTFY, CDR2 YDVSTARD (reference sequence). The CDR3 bases are TGTGCCACCTGGGACGGTTGGGCGGGTTATTATAAGAAACTCTTT. Its translation is CATWDGWAGYYKKLF.